This T cell receptor (beta chain) was identified during a study of human T cells and chemical hapten exposure. Study as a whole: Enrolled patients were predominantly female and had alopecia areata, totalis or universalis.

Noted time point: pre-sensitization, week 0. Treatment: therapeutic diphenylcyclopropenone sensitization with weekly scalp DPC. Total RNA was isolated from unfractionated whole blood. This clonotype was observed a few times. The library tagged each cDNA molecule with unique molecular identifiers. Original methodology: A per-sample median of roughly 100,000 TCRs was observed, with a range of about 20,000 to 700,000. Via MiXCR, TCRdb re-called the RACE reads, giving one row per CDR3 protein. These V and J calls originate from TCRdb's pipeline instead of the authors' own analysis. The sample lists more than 250,000 distinct CDR3 sequences; approximately 8.4% were seen once. This CDR3 spans 14 amino acids. Germline lookup yields CDR1 KGHSH and CDR2 LQKENI. Trimming removed 0 bases at V and 7 bases at J, with 10 bases between.

The TCR originated in a woman in her thirties or forties with alopecia areata. Some clones in this sample may be carry-over from other donors' samples. Specimen: whole blood, collected in connection with sensitization to the hapten diphenylcyclopropenone (DPC). The genes are TRBV18 and TRBJ2-1, with D possibly matching TRBD1 (5 bases). Written as DNA, the CDR3 is TGTGCCAGCTCACCACCCCAGGGATTGAATGAGCAGTTCTTC. This translates into CASSPPQGLNEQFF. The full variable domain, rest sourced from reference TRBV18 and TRBJ2-1, is NAGVMQNPRHLVRRRGQEARLRCSPMKGHSHVYWYRQLPEEGLKFMVYLQKENIIDESGMPKERFSAEFPKEGPSILRIQQVVRGDSAAYFCASSPPQGLNEQFFGPGTRLTVL.